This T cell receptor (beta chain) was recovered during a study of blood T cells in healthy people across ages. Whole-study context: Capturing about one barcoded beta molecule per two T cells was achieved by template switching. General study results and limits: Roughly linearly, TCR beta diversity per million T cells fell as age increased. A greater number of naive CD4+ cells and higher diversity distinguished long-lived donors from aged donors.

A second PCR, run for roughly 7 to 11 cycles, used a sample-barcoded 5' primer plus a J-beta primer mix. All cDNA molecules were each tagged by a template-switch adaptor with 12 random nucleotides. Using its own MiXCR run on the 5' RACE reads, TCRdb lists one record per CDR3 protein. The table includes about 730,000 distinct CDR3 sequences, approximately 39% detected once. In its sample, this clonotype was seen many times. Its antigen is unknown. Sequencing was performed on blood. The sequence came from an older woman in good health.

In nucleotides, the CDR3 is TGTGCCAGCAGAGCTACAGGGGGTAGGGCTGCCAAAAACATTCAGTACTTC. It is translated as CASRATGGRAAKNIQYF. V and J are TRBV12-3 or TRBV12-4 and TRBJ2-4; 8 bases match TRBD1. This CDR3 contains 17 residues. V dropped 6 bases and J dropped 1; count of bases not matched to a gene: 11.